This is a list of T cell receptor beta chains from one sample in a study of T cell responses to AZD1222 COVID-19 vaccine. Only in-frame clones appear in the TCRdb table, and some are missing; sequencing was by immunoSEQ multiplex PCR. The table lists some 160,000 clones, about 92% of them singletons. The specimen was peripheral blood, collected on day 0 of AZD1222 vaccination. All receptors derive from an adult in good health. Both conserved end residues are part of each CDR3. D genes are given only for firm matches. Expanded clones are given a class, and other clones once, few, many or no size at all.

D gene	V gene	J gene	clone size	CDR3 DNA	CDR3 protein
TRBD2	TRBV10-1	TRBJ2-3	once	TGCGCCAGCAGTGCACTAGCGGGGGGTACAGATACGCAGTATTTT	CASSALAGGTDTQYF
TRBD2	TRBV2	TRBJ2-3	-	TGTGCCAGCAGTGCGGGACTAGCGGCAGATACGCAGTATTTT	CASSAGLAADTQYF
-	TRBV29-1	TRBJ1-4	-	TGCAGCGTTGAGCTCGGGGGCTATGAAAAACTGTTTTTT	CSVELGGYEKLFF
TRBD1	TRBV10-2	TRBJ1-1	-	TGCGCCAGCAGTGCGGACAGGGCCACTGAAGCTTTCTTT	CASSADRATEAFF
-	TRBV28	TRBJ2-3	-	TGTGCCAGTAGAACCCTCCGGGGAACTAGCACAGATACGCAGTATTTT	CASRTLRGTSTDTQYF
-	TRBV6-5	TRBJ1-2	-	TGTGCCAGCAGCCGGGTCCCTACTTATGGCTACACCTTC	CASSRVPTYGYTF
-	TRBV28	TRBJ1-5	-	TGTGCCAGCAGTCGGACCGAAAATCAGCCCCAGCATTTT	CASSRTENQPQHF
-	TRBV6-5	TRBJ1-1	-	TGTGCCAGCAGTTACAGATCCTTGAACACTGAAGCTTTCTTT	CASSYRSLNTEAFF
-	TRBV5-5	TRBJ2-5	-	TGTGCCAGCAGCTTGGGCAGGGATGAGACCCAGTACTTC	CASSLGRDETQYF
TRBD1	TRBV19	TRBJ1-1	-	TGTGCCACCGGGGGGGCAGGGGGTCGTTATACTGAAGCTTTCTTT	CATGGAGGRYTEAFF
TRBD2	TRBV9	TRBJ2-2	-	TGTGCCAGCAGCGCCCGGCAGGGAGGGACCGGGGAGCTGTTTTTT	CASSARQGGTGELFF
-	TRBV11-3	TRBJ1-1	once	TGTGCCAGCAGCTTAGATCAGGGCTCACGAAGGGCCTTT	CASSLDQGSRRAF
TRBD2	TRBV7-9	TRBJ2-5	-	TGTGCCAGCAGGTTTGGGACTAGCGGAGAGACCCAGTACTTC	CASRFGTSGETQYF
-	TRBV5-1	TRBJ2-7	-	TGCGCCAGCAGCTTGGCCAGTCACAGCTCCTACGAGCAGTACTTC	CASSLASHSSYEQYF
-	TRBV27	TRBJ1-1	-	TGTGCCAGCAGTTCCCCTCTAACCCTCAGGGGCCCAAATGAAGCTTTCTTT	CASSSPLTLRGPNEAFF
TRBD1	TRBV6-5	TRBJ1-4	-	TGTGCCAGCCTCTCTGGGACAGGGGAAGAAAAACTGTTTTTT	CASLSGTGEEKLFF
-	TRBV7-9	TRBJ2-7	-	TGTGCCAGCAGCTCGGACAGGTCGGGGGCCTACGAGCAGTACTTC	CASSSDRSGAYEQYF
TRBD2	TRBV5-1	TRBJ2-3	-	TGCGCCAGCAGCCCGGCCGGACTAGCGGGCACAGATACGCAGTATTTT	CASSPAGLAGTDTQYF
-	TRBV7-2	TRBJ2-6	-	TGTGCCAGCAGCTTAGCAGTCATGAGCTCTGGGGCCAACGTCCTGACTTTC	CASSLAVMSSGANVLTF
-	TRBV13	TRBJ1-6	-	TGTGCCAGCAGCTTAGCGGCGAAGAATTCACCCCTCCACTTT	CASSLAAKNSPLHF
-	TRBV12-3/TRBV12-4	TRBJ1-2	-	TGTGCCAGCAGTTTCTCGGGGAACGGCTACACCTTC	CASSFSGNGYTF
-	TRBV11-3	TRBJ2-3	-	TGTGCCAGCAGCAGAAGTAACCACGTAGCAGATACGCAGTATTTT	CASSRSNHVADTQYF
TRBD1	TRBV7-9	TRBJ1-6	-	TGTGCCAGCAGCTTAGGGCAGGGGGGACATTCACCCCTCCACTTT	CASSLGQGGHSPLHF
TRBD1	TRBV5-1	TRBJ2-1	-	TGCGCCAGCAGCGACCGGACAGGGAATGAGCAGTTCTTC	CASSDRTGNEQFF
TRBD2	TRBV7-2	TRBJ2-7	once	TGTGCCAGCAGCTCTAGACTAGCGGGTCGGGGTGAGCAGTACTTC	CASSSRLAGRGEQYF
-	TRBV24-1	TRBJ2-1	-	TGTGCCACCAGTGATTATCAGGGCAGGTACCGGACTGGGGCCATAGGAGAGCAGTTCTTC	CATSDYQGRYRTGAIGEQFF
TRBD2	TRBV12-5	TRBJ2-5	-	TGTGCTAGTGGACTTTCGGGACTAGCGTACTTC	CASGLSGLAYF
-	TRBV24-1	TRBJ2-7	-	TGTGCCACCACAAAAAGACAGGATAGCTCCTACGAGCAGTACTTC	CATTKRQDSSYEQYF
-	TRBV19	TRBJ1-6	few	TGTGCCAGTAGTATTATTGATTGGGGACCCCTCCACTTT	CASSIIDWGPLHF